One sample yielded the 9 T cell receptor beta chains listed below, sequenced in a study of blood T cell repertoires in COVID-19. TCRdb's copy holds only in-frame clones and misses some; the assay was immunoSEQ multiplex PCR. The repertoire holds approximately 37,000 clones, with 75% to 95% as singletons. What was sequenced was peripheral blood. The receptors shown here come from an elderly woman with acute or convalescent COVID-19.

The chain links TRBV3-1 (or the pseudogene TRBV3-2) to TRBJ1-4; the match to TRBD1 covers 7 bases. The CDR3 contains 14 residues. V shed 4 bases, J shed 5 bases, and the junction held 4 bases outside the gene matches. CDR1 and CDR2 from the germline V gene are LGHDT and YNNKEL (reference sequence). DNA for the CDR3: TGTGCCAGCAGCCGACGACAGGGAAATGAAAAACTGTTTTTT. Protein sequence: CASSRRQGNEKLFF.

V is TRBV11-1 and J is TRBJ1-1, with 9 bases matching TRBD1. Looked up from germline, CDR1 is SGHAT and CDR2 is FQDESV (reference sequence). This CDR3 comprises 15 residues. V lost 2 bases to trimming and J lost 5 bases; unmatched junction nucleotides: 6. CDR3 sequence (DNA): TGTGCCAGCAGCTTAACTACAGGGGGCGAGACTGAAGCTTTCTTT. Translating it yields CASSLTTGGETEAFF.

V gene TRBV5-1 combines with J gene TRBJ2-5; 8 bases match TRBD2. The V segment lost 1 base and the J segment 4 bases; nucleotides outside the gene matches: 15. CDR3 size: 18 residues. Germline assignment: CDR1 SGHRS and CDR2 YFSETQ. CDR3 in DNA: TGCGCCAGCAGCTTGTTCCCCGCCCCCGGGACTAGAGGAGAGACCCAGTACTTC. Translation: CASSLFPAPGTRGETQYF.

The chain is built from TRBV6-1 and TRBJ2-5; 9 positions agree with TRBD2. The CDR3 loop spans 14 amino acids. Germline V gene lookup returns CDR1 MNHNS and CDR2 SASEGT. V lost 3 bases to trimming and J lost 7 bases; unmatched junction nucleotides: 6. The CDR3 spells CASSDLAGGWTQYF. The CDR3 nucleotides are TGTGCCAGCAGTGATCTGGCGGGGGGGTGGACCCAGTACTTC.

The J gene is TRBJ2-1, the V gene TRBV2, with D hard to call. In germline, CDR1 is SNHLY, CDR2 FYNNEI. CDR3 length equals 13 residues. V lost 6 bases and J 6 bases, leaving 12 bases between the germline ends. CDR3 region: CASSGFPGNEQFF. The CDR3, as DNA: TGTGCCAGCAGCGGTTTCCCGGGCAATGAGCAGTTCTTC.

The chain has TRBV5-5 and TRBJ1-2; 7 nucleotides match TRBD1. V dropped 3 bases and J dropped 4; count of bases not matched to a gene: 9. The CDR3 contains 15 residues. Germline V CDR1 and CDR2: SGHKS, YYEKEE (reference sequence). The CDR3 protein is CASSYTSGQSYGYTF. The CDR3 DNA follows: TGTGCCAGCAGCTATACCTCGGGACAGAGCTATGGCTACACCTTC.

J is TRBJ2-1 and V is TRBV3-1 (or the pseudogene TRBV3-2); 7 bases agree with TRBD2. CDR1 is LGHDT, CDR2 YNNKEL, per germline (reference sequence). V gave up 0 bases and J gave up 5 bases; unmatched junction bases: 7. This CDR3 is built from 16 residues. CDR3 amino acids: CASSQDPGTTNNEQFF. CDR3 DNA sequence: TGTGCCAGCAGCCAAGATCCCGGGACTACAAACAATGAGCAGTTCTTC.

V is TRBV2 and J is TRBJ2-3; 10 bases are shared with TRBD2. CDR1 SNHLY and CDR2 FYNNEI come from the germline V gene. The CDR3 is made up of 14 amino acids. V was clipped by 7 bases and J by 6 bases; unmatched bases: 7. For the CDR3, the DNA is TGTGCCAGCAATCCAGCGGGGGGGCCCGATACGCAGTATTTT. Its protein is CASNPAGGPDTQYF. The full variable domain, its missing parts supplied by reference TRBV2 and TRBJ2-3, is EPEVTQTPSHQVTQMGQEVILRCVPISNHLYFYWYRQILGQKVEFLVSFYNNEISEKSEIFDDQFSVERPDGSNFTLKIRSTKLEDSAMYFCASNPAGGPDTQYFGPGTRLTVL.

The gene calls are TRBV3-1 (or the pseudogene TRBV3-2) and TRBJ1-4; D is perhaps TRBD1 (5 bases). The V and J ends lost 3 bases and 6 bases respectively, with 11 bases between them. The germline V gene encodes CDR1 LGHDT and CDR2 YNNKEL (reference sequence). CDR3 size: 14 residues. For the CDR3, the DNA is TGTGCCAGCAGCCACTTAGGGGATTATGAAAAACTGTTTTTT. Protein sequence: CASSHLGDYEKLFF.